One and the same sample provided the 15 T cell receptor beta chains below, sequenced in a study of T-cell memory formation after mild COVID-19 (dated by TCRdb to about 2021). To prepare the library, 5' RACE was applied. Sequencing instrument: Illumina NovaSeq 6000. TCRdb reanalyzed the raw reads on its own, using fastp at Q25 for trimming and MiXCR for clone calling, and kept in-frame beta chains. Each CDR3 protein appears once, grouped with its most common genes and DNA. The sample data list about 250,000 distinct CDR3 sequences, and approximately 16% of these were observed just once. The top ten constitute 3.5% to 4% of the sample. Material: PBMCs or a T cell subset sorted from them (not recorded which). These receptors originate from a man younger than 35 who had mild COVID-19 (a few samples of this study predate the infection). The sample titles of this study are shuffled in the database, so cell type and time point are left out; the donor was told from shared clones.

This clonotype has a handful of counts. The gene calls are TRBV4-1 and TRBJ2-4; 12 bases align to TRBD1. Germline V gene data show CDR1 as MGHRA and CDR2 as YSYEKL. CDR3 length: 18 amino acids. V dropped 6 bases and J dropped 0; count of bases not matched to a gene: 9. In DNA, the CDR3 is TGCGCCAGCAGACCCGGGACAGGGGGCCGACAAGCCAAAAACATTCAGTACTTC. It codes for CASRPGTGGRQAKNIQYF.

This sequence joins TRBV20-1 and TRBJ1-2; a possible D gene is TRBD1 (5 bases). With 5 bases removed from V and 5 bases from J, the gap between germline ends came to 12 bases. Per the germline V gene, CDR1 is DFQATT and CDR2 is SNEGSKA (reference sequence). The CDR3 contains 12 residues. The CDR3 sequence is CSAARGVYGYTF. In DNA form, the CDR3 reads TGCAGTGCTGCCCGGGGGGTGTATGGCTACACCTTC.

The sample holds a few counts of this clonotype. The chain is built from TRBV9 and TRBJ2-3; D gene uncertain. The V end lost 3 bases, the J end lost 0 bases, and 14 bases lay between the germline ends. Germline CDR1 SGDLS, CDR2 YYNGEE. CDR3 size: 16 residues. In nucleotides, the CDR3 is TGTGCCAGCAGCGCCGATGGCGGTGCTAGCACAGATACGCAGTATTTT. It yields the protein CASSADGGASTDTQYF.

V and J are TRBV7-2 and TRBJ1-1; D gene unclear. Germline V gene sequence: CDR1 SGHTA, CDR2 FQGNSA. The V and J ends lost 4 bases and 3 bases respectively, with 12 bases between them. CDR3 length equals 14 residues. The CDR3 region is CASSSAALDTEAFF. For the CDR3, the DNA is TGTGCCAGCAGCTCGGCGGCCCTCGACACTGAAGCTTTCTTT.

The J gene is TRBJ2-5, the V gene TRBV7-9; possibly TRBD2 for D (5 bases). The CDR3 totals 13 residues. V dropped 7 bases and J dropped 2 bases, with 11 bases sitting between them. CDR1 and CDR2 (germline): SEHNR, FQNEAQ (reference sequence). The CDR3 DNA is TGTGCCAGCACCCGAGGGAGACAAGAGACCCAGTACTTC. Protein: CASTRGRQETQYF. The full variable domain, completed using reference TRBV7-9 and TRBJ2-5, is DTGVSQNPRHKITKRGQNVTFRCDPISEHNRLYWYRQTLGQGPEFLTYFQNEAQLEKSRLLSDRFSAERPKGSFSTLEIQRTEQGDSAMYLCASTRGRQETQYFGPGTRLLVL.

This clonotype was counted a few times. The CDR3 DNA reads TGTGCCAGCAGCCTCGGGACTACCGGGGAGCTGTTTTTT. Its protein is CASSLGTTGELFF. The V gene is TRBV11-2, the J gene TRBJ2-2; possible D gene TRBD2, 6 bases. Germline values: CDR1 SGHAT, CDR2 FQNNGV. The V and J ends lost 5 bases and 5 bases respectively, with 9 bases between them. The CDR3 is 13 residues long.

The CDR3 here is CSARGGQETQYF. CDR3 bases: TGCAGTGCTAGGGGGGGACAAGAGACCCAGTACTTC. The V gene is TRBV20-1, the J gene TRBJ2-5; tentative D call: TRBD2 (6 bases). The CDR3 covers 12 residues. The germline V gene has CDR1 DFQATT and CDR2 SNEGSKA (reference sequence). V lost 3 bases and J lost 2, with 7 bases in between.

This chain links TRBV20-1 with TRBJ2-1; D not certain. This CDR3 comprises 12 residues. Trimming stripped 6 bases from V and 5 bases from J, with 11 bases between. Germline CDR1 reads DFQATT; CDR2 reads SNEGSKA (reference sequence). The CDR3 here is CSANLDHNEQFF. The CDR3 DNA is TGCAGTGCCAATTTAGATCACAATGAGCAGTTCTTC.

This clonotype was seen more than once but under ten times. Germline is not matched at one junction end, which may reflect a read error. The genes are TRBV5-1 and TRBJ1-4; no clear D. The CDR3 is made up of 15 amino acids. Germline CDR1 reads SGHRS; CDR2 reads YFSETQ. CDR3 residues: CASSLEGPTNEKLFF. The CDR3 DNA is TGCGCCAGCAGCTTGGAAGGGCCAACGAATGAAAAACTGTTTTTT.

In this sample, this clonotype turned up many times. The genes are TRBV9 and TRBJ1-5; no definite D call. The germline V and J ends were trimmed by 0 bases and 3 bases, with 13 bases remaining between them. This CDR3 is 16 amino acids long. Germline V gene lookup returns CDR1 SGDLS and CDR2 YYNGEE. The CDR3 nucleotides read TGTGCCAGCAGCGTAGCTCTCAGCCCAGTCAATCAGCCCCAGCATTTT. Protein product: CASSVALSPVNQPQHF.

For this clonotype: The junction departs from germline at one end; a sequencing error may be responsible. The chain uses TRBV7-9 and TRBJ1-5, with TRBD1 matching over 9 bases. The CDR3 has 15 residues. Germline CDR1 and CDR2: SEHNR and FQNEAQ (reference sequence). The CDR3 loop is CASSPRGQGKQPQHF. The CDR3 region has the DNA TGTGCCAGCAGTCCTCGGGGACAGGGCAAGCAGCCCCAGCATTTT.

This clonotype was observed a few times. The DNA for the CDR3 is TGTGCCAGCAGTTTGTCGGGGGCCCCAGAGACCCAGTACTTC. Protein product: CASSLSGAPETQYF. V is TRBV12-3 or TRBV12-4 and J is TRBJ2-5, with D possibly called TRBD1 or TRBD2 (6 bases each). CDR3 length: 14 amino acids. V dropped 3 bases and J dropped 4 bases, with 12 bases sitting between them.

The chain uses TRBV10-3 and TRBJ2-2, with D uncertain. Germline values: CDR1 ENHRY, CDR2 SYGVKD. V was shortened by 0 bases and J by 5 bases, with 7 bases between the two germline ends. The CDR3 spans 14 residues. The CDR3 sequence: CAISESPPTGELFF. CDR3 sequence (DNA): TGTGCCATCAGTGAGTCGCCCCCGACCGGGGAGCTGTTTTTT.

There are a few counts of this clonotype. The chain employs TRBV9 and TRBJ2-5; D is undetermined. Per germline, CDR1 SGDLS and CDR2 YYNGEE. The CDR3 has 12 residues. Trimming left V 0 bases short and J 4 bases short, with 4 bases between. The CDR3, as DNA: TGTGCCAGCAGCGTAGAAGGAGAGACCCAGTACTTC. It translates to CASSVEGETQYF.

The rearrangement joins TRBV20-1 to TRBJ1-5, with 11 bases fitting TRBD1. Germline assignment: CDR1 DFQATT and CDR2 SNEGSKA (reference sequence). Trimming cost V 3 bases and J 8 bases; bases outside gene matches: 6. The CDR3 sequence is 14 residues long. CDR3 in DNA: TGCAGTGCTAGTGGACAGGGGGCTCTTGAGCCCCAGCATTTT. It specifies CSASGQGALEPQHF.